This T cell receptor beta chain came from a study of cytomegalovirus exposure and HLA in healthy donors (dated by TCRdb to the late 2010s). Study-level background: According to an earlier analysis of a few hundred of the donors, roughly 180 million T cells yielded some 110 million unique TCR beta sequences and about 300 Gb of sequence data. A later analysis re-analyzed previously published TCR beta repertoires from 660 or so donors and added high-resolution HLA genotyping to study TCR occurrence patterns. HLA typing included class I and class II loci at four-digit resolution. To predict cytomegalovirus infection status, the study combined high-throughput TCR immunosequencing, statistical association of individual TCRs with disease status, and machine learning. A later genetic analysis used genome-wide SNP genotypes for about three fifths of the 666 donors, treating that subset as a discovery cohort. Among the roughly 400 genotyped donors, 81% belonged to the genetic ancestry cluster associated with self-reported Caucasian donors. Roughly 5 DR-DQ haplotypes were handled as single units for association and clustering, since linkage in the cohort was strong. Among around 400 genotyped donors of the cohort, an average of around 250,000 unique TCR beta nucleotide sequences was sequenced per donor, of which about 19% were non-productive. About 300 gigabases of sequencing data and roughly 81 million unique TCR sequences made up an early release that covered fewer than 650 HLA-typed donors. The study aimed to test whether signatures of past pathogen exposure could be identified by cataloging public T cell receptors. Every repertoire in the discovery cohort had been generated on one and the same sequencing platform. Typing coverage differed by locus: A, B, C, DRB1 and DQB1 were typed in about 629-630 donors, DQA1 in 522, DPA1 in roughly 590, and DPB1 in approximately 450. In the later analysis, no new phenotypic data were used to find candidate immune exposures; instead, reliance was placed on TCR beta sequences and their occurrence across donors. An earlier analysis of around 640 of the donors used high-throughput TCR beta sequencing to judge whether each TCR beta V gene segment behaved as functional or pseudogenic. Along with the roughly 670-subject first cohort, a separate validation cohort of some 130 different subjects was used. Donor age, sex, ethnicity and CMV serostatus were compiled alongside the repertoire data. The study used immunosequencing to profile the T cell repertoires of 666 subjects and linked those repertoires to cytomegalovirus serostatus. Study-wide findings and limitations: In an earlier analysis of 587 of the donors, most TCR beta V segments appeared in productive rearrangements about 87% or about 30% of the time, broadly matching IMGT annotations. CMV serostatus was the only immune exposure information available for the cohort. Specific HLA alleles were associated with 15,000 to 20,000 TCR beta sequences at a false discovery rate of 0.05 in a later analysis. The classifier was reported to diagnose cytomegalovirus status with high specificity and sensitivity in both the original cohort and the validation cohort. A later analysis found that HLA-associated TCR beta chains were more clonally expanded and had lower generation probabilities than equally common non-associated chains. Because some donors lacked HLA typing at each locus, the association tests relied only on the typed subset. In a later analysis, TCR association rates were found to vary across HLA loci, with the most associated TCRs seen for DRB1 alleles and the fewest for HLA-C alleles. Only TCR beta chains were sequenced in this cohort, and the absence of alpha or paired-chain data limited detectable features. A further reported finding was that TCR beta sequences accurately predicted the HLA-A and HLA-B alleles for most subjects in the first cohort. Compared with the roughly 670-donor mean, donors in an Asian-associated ancestry cluster had fewer N-insertions in productive TCRs, according to a later genetic analysis. Across donors, most TCR sequences were observed very rarely, whereas some public TCRs were present in many individuals. When HLA alleles, especially DR and DQ, strongly co-occurred, attributing TCR associations to individual alleles was difficult. Seventeen rarely observed V segments, including chromosome 9 orphons, were excluded from the earlier analysis of almost 600 of the donors because counts were too low. A later analysis found that most CMV-associated TCR beta chains appeared HLA-restricted, with HLA associations seemingly driven largely by CMV exposure. The authors suggested that the approach could potentially be generalized to other disease states and immunological phenotypes. An association between a missense DCLRE1C variant and V-gene and J-gene trimming of TCR beta chains was found in a later genetic analysis and replicated in an independent cohort. A group of highly shared sequence variants was considered likely to be a technical artifact of the sequencing pipeline. According to a later analysis, parvovirus B19, influenza, CMV and Epstein-Barr virus appeared linked to several top co-occurrence clusters. In vitro tests confirmed that a few of the cytomegalovirus-associated TCR beta chains recognize cytomegalovirus antigens. Linkage disequilibrium might explain the correlated functional status among segregating V segments, but an unknown experimental factor could not be excluded. Roughly uniform sequencing depth across donors was assumed in presence/absence analyses, although this assumption may not hold. A total of roughly 160 TCR beta chains were listed by the study as associated with cytomegalovirus. Some IMGT-functional V segments, including TRBV6-2 and TRBV6-3, could not be distinguished by the 87-base-pair reads and were therefore excluded.

The cohort comprised around 690 healthy bone marrow donors. All cohort members were sampled while nominally healthy, although unrecorded immune exposures were likely present. The donor was CMV seropositive and was included in the group of 250 to 300 seropositive cohort members. A peripheral blood sample was collected from each donor, and TCR beta sequencing was performed on peripheral blood mononuclear cells. The Qiagen DNeasy Blood Extraction Kit was used to extract genomic DNA from the blood cell samples. The library was prepared using the immunoSEQ multiplex PCR assay. For the multiplex PCR, a mixture combining 60 forward primers for TCR Vbeta segments and 13 reverse primers for TCR Jbeta segments was used. The CDR3 region of rearranged TCR beta genes was amplified from genomic DNA with a multiplex PCR assay. On the Illumina HiSeq System, the amplified TCR beta libraries were sequenced as 87-base-pair reads. In the source study's methods: Across the 670 or so repertoires, a later analysis counted around 80 million unique TCR beta chains, some 11 million of which were shared by at least two donors. Raw reads were error-corrected and collapsed into unique sequences by a nearest-neighbor algorithm in which closely related sequences were merged to remove PCR and sequencing errors. CDR3 sequences were aligned to IMGT reference sequences to assign V, D and J gene segments. For a sequence to be retained, a match of at least six nucleotides was required to both a V gene segment and a J gene segment. Rearrangements were called productive when the CDR3 lacked stop codons and stayed in frame with V and J; all others were non-productive. Following IMGT convention, CDR3 was defined as the stretch from the second conserved V-encoded cysteine to the conserved J-encoded phenylalanine. Sequences without an unambiguous match to a single V gene segment were excluded from the earlier analysis of about 640 of the donors. In an earlier analysis of a few hundred of the donors, V segments were called functional above 56.7% productive rearrangements and were called segregating when the between-donor standard deviation exceeded 5%. A statistical classification framework was developed to diagnose cytomegalovirus status using the catalog of TCR beta chain sequences. In a later analysis, V and J genes were assigned by comparing TCR nucleotide sequences against IMGT/GENE-DB human TR gene sequences. The TCRdist pipeline was used in a later analysis to assign CDR3 sequences and most-parsimonious VDJ recombination scenarios. In a later analysis, each TCR beta chain was defined by its CDR3 amino acid sequence together with its V-gene family, and reads lacking a unique V-gene family were excluded. As a way to deal with suspected cross-contamination and a sequencing artifact, a later analysis dropped 640 or so nucleotide sequences that were highly shared and had low generation probability. In a later analysis, a clonal expansion index was calculated for each public chain from normalized within-repertoire ranks of inferred template counts. In a later analysis, generation probabilities were computed using a VDJ recombination model fitted to out-of-frame rearrangements, and the results were checked against IGoR. Hypergeometric tests were used in a later analysis to score TCR-TCR, TCR-HLA and TCR-CMV co-occurrence, with a repertoire-size bias correction applied to the TCR pairs. To estimate false discovery rates, a later analysis permuted the HLA or CMV assignments 20 times. In a later analysis, co-occurring TCRs were grouped using DBSCAN, and TCRdist sequence similarity was added for clustering within HLA-allele-positive subsets. For co-occurrence clustering, repertoires with fewer than 30,000 or more than 120,000 public chains were excluded, along with 4 to 6 repertoires with anomalous nucleotide sharing. TCRdb mirrors the immuneACCESS table, restricted to in-frame sequences. Some clones are absent from its copies; in checked studies, under half trace to an unresolved V gene, and the reason for the others is unknown. The V and J calls and clone size are taken from that table; D and trimming were inferred from the DNA. The sample table shows over 150,000 clones, and around four fifths are seen once. Jointly, the top ten make up around 11% of the sample.

V lost 4 bases and J lost 3 bases, and the count of bases not matched to a germline gene is 11. The CDR3 runs 16 amino acids, cysteine and phenylalanine included. The read is trimmed to its CDR3 DNA, 48 bases read in frame from base 1. Taken from the germline V gene, the CDR1 and CDR2 loops are MNHNS and SASEGT. Concerning this clone itself: The antigen it recognizes is unknown. The record has no base qualities; no much larger clone is one base away.

Recombination linked TRBV6-1 to TRBJ2-7, with TRBD1 matching 8 junction bases. The TCR comes from a man in his forties or fifties in good health and CMV-seropositive. The sequencing input was PBMCs. CDR3 sequence: CASSASGTGGVYEQYF. The bases read TGTGCCAGCAGTGCGTCCGGGACAGGCGGTGTCTACGAGCAGTACTTC.